The text below deals with one T cell receptor beta chain. The ends were cut back, 6 bases at V and 4 bases at J, with 9 bases in the middle. The CDR3 runs to 13 residues. Germline CDR1 reads MNHEY; CDR2 reads SVGAGI. This specimen belongs to a study of shared clonotypes between healthy human individuals. Libraries were prepared by immunoSEQ multiplex PCR; TCRdb keeps only in-frame clonotypes and omits some of them. The sample yields more than 2 million clones, about 95% seen once. CD45RO negativity and positive selection for CCR7 defined naive CD8 cells, a population that excluded terminally differentiated effector memory CD45RA+ cells.

The chain joins TRBV6-5 to TRBJ2-2; D is perhaps TRBD1 (6 bases). The source is a man between 18 and 35 years old in good health. The sample was naive CD8+ T cells sorted from blood. The CDR3 DNA reads as TGTGCCAGCAGGAAACAGGGCACCGGGGAGCTGTTTTTT. Translation gives CASRKQGTGELFF.